Below are 29 T cell receptor beta chains sequenced from a single sample in a study of blood T cell repertoires in COVID-19. The repertoire was sequenced with immunoSEQ multiplex PCR; TCRdb's copy has only in-frame clones and lacks some. The sample lists under 300,000 clones, about four fifths occurring once. The sequenced sample consisted of peripheral blood. The receptors derive from a human donor with COVID-19, enrolled during active disease. The donor label of this sample is uncertain.

V gene TRBV7-9 combines with J gene TRBJ1-3, with 9 bases lining up with TRBD1. From germline, CDR1 is SEHNR and CDR2 FQNEAQ (reference sequence). The length of the CDR3 is 16 residues. The junction had 11 bases not matched to a gene; V was cut back by 5 bases and J by 6 bases. The CDR3 DNA reads as TGTGCCAGCAGCGGGGACAGGGCAGGTGCTGTAAACACCATATATTTT. Amino acid sequence: CASSGDRAGAVNTIYF. Combining the CDR3 with reference TRBV7-9 and TRBJ1-3 gives the whole variable domain DTGVSQNPRHKITKRGQNVTFRCDPISEHNRLYWYRQTLGQGPEFLTYFQNEAQLEKSRLLSDRFSAERPKGSFSTLEIQRTEQGDSAMYLCASSGDRAGAVNTIYFGEGSWLTVV.

The V gene is TRBV19, the J gene TRBJ2-2, with TRBD1 matching over 9 bases. Per germline, CDR1 LNHDA and CDR2 SQIVND (reference sequence). Germline trimming cut 1 base from V and 4 bases from J; bases unmatched to any gene: 4. The CDR3 runs to 16 residues. Here the CDR3 reads CASSIVTGGGTGELFF. The CDR3 DNA reads TGTGCCAGTAGTATAGTAACAGGGGGCGGCACCGGGGAGCTGTTTTTT.

The rearrangement links TRBV6-2 or TRBV6-3 to TRBJ2-1, with 9 bases aligning to TRBD2. Trimming took 6 bases from V and 3 from J; bases not matched to a gene: 3. Germline assignment: CDR1 MNHEY and CDR2 SVGEGT. The CDR3 is made up of 14 amino acids. The CDR3 nucleotides read TGTGCCAGCAGCCGCGGGAGGGGCTACAATGAGCAGTTCTTC. Amino acid sequence: CASSRGRGYNEQFF.

This chain connects TRBV28 to TRBJ1-1, with 7 positions matching TRBD1. Per the germline V gene, CDR1 is MDHEN and CDR2 is SYDVKM. Trimming cost V 2 bases and J 3 bases; bases outside gene matches: 3. CDR3 length equals 14 residues. The CDR3 sequence is CASSLTTGDTEAFF. DNA of the CDR3: TGTGCCAGCAGTTTAACTACAGGGGACACTGAAGCTTTCTTT. Together with reference TRBV28 and TRBJ1-1, the CDR3 gives the full variable domain: DVKVTQSSRYLVKRTGEKVFLECVQDMDHENMFWYRQDPGLGLRLIYFSYDVKMKEKGDIPEGYSVSREKKERFSLILESASTNQTSMYLCASSLTTGDTEAFFGQGTRLTVV.

The chain couples TRBV3-1 (or the pseudogene TRBV3-2) to TRBJ1-6, with unresolved D. This CDR3 is built from 14 residues. V dropped 3 bases and J dropped 8 bases, with 11 bases sitting between them. Germline-derived CDR1 and CDR2 are LGHDT and YNNKEL (reference sequence). The CDR3 reads CASSQVARDSPLHF. CDR3 nucleotide sequence: TGTGCCAGCAGCCAGGTCGCGCGGGATTCACCCCTCCACTTT.

This sequence joins TRBV9 and TRBJ2-7; the match to TRBD2 covers 8 bases. CDR1 is SGDLS, CDR2 YYNGEE, per germline. This CDR3 comprises 15 residues. V gave up 3 bases and J gave up 6 bases; unmatched junction bases: 11. The CDR3 loop reads CASSGQPGGEVEQYF. The CDR3 nucleotides read TGTGCCAGCAGCGGCCAGCCGGGGGGGGAGGTCGAGCAGTACTTC.

This chain joins TRBV20-1 and TRBJ2-2, with 10 bases fitting TRBD1. Germline assignment: CDR1 DFQATT and CDR2 SNEGSKA (reference sequence). This CDR3 has 15 amino acids. V shed 3 bases and J 1 base; nucleotides not matched to a gene: 2. This CDR3 is CSASGDRGNTGELFF. CDR3 DNA sequence: TGCAGTGCTAGTGGGGACAGGGGGAACACCGGGGAGCTGTTTTTT.

The V call is TRBV11-2, the J call TRBJ2-1, with D perhaps TRBD2 (5 bases). The CDR3 extends over 15 amino acids. V was pared by 2 bases and J by 8 bases, with 16 bases between. Germline CDR1 reads SGHAT; CDR2 reads FQNNGV. CDR3 coding DNA: TGTGCCAGCAGCTTAAACCCGGGGAGCGCAGATGAGCAGTTCTTC. Its protein product is CASSLNPGSADEQFF. The variable domain in full, completed from reference TRBV11-2 and TRBJ2-1, reads EAGVAQSPRYKIIEKRQSVAFWCNPISGHATLYWYQQILGQGPKLLIQFQNNGVVDDSQLPKDRFSAERLKGVDSTLKIQPAKLEDSAVYLCASSLNPGSADEQFFGPGTRLTVL.

Details on this clone: Other DNA sequences in the sample encode the same CDR3. V is TRBV3-1 (or the pseudogene TRBV3-2) and J is TRBJ1-1, with D possibly matching TRBD1 (5 bases). Germline V lookup: CDR1 LGHDT, CDR2 YNNKEL (reference sequence). Trimming took off 0 bases at V and 8 bases at J, with 10 bases between the two ends. CDR3 length equals 13 residues. CDR3 nucleotide sequence: TGTGCCAGCAGCCAAGATAGGGGATCGGAAGCTTTCTTT. The encoded protein is CASSQDRGSEAFF.

The CDR3 DNA sequence: TGTGCCAGCAGCGGAACCGGGTTCCCCGCAAATGAGCAGTTCTTC. Translated: CASSGTGFPANEQFF. This chain links TRBV9 with TRBJ2-1; D is unresolved. V shed 3 bases and J shed 7 bases, with 17 bases lying between them. The CDR3 loop spans 15 amino acids. CDR1 SGDLS and CDR2 YYNGEE come from the germline V gene.

The chain is built from TRBV6-5 and TRBJ1-6; D might be TRBD1 (6 bases). Trimming shortened V by 8 bases and J by 8 bases, and 10 bases separated the two germline ends. The V gene's germline CDR1 is MNHEY and CDR2 SVGAGI. The CDR3 is 12 amino acids. CDR3 bases: TGTGCCAGCTGGTGGGGGCATTCACCCCTCCACTTT. Protein: CASWWGHSPLHF.

V is TRBV6-2 or TRBV6-3 and J is TRBJ1-2; D is possibly TRBD1 (6 bases). The germline V gene encodes CDR1 MNHEY and CDR2 SVGEGT. This CDR3 spans 15 amino acids. V lost 2 bases to trimming and J lost 8 bases, with 18 bases between them. Here the CDR3 reads CASSYTTRGLDGYTF. DNA of the CDR3: TGTGCCAGCAGTTACACAACCAGGGGATTGGACGGCTACACCTTC.

The chain links TRBV2 to TRBJ2-7, with 9 bases fitting TRBD1. Germline lookup yields CDR1 SNHLY and CDR2 FYNNEI. The V segment lost 7 bases and the J segment 6 bases; nucleotides outside the gene matches: 7. The CDR3 has 13 residues. The CDR3 DNA follows: TGTGCCAGCATCTGGGACAGGGAAGGCGAGCAGTACTTC. This sequence encodes CASIWDREGEQYF. The variable domain in full, completed from reference TRBV2 and TRBJ2-7, reads EPEVTQTPSHQVTQMGQEVILRCVPISNHLYFYWYRQILGQKVEFLVSFYNNEISEKSEIFDDQFSVERPDGSNFTLKIRSTKLEDSAMYFCASIWDREGEQYFGPGTRLTVT.

This clone appeared a single time. The CDR3 DNA is TGTGCCTGGAGTGTGGGGGGCGAGCAGTACTTC. It yields the protein CAWSVGGEQYF. The gene calls are TRBV30 and TRBJ2-7; a possible D gene is TRBD2 (6 bases). With 0 bases removed from V and 6 bases from J, the gap between germline ends came to 6 bases. The CDR3 consists of 11 residues. The germline V gene has CDR1 GTSNPN and CDR2 SVGIG (reference sequence).

This clone was observed a single time. The V gene is TRBV18, the J gene TRBJ2-2; TRBD1 agrees at 7 bases. V shed 3 bases, J shed 3 bases, and the junction held 4 bases outside the gene matches. CDR1 and CDR2 from the germline V gene are KGHSH and LQKENI. The CDR3 covers 15 residues. The DNA for the CDR3 is TGTGCCAGCTCACCGGCAGGGGGTGACACCGGGGAGCTGTTTTTT. Its protein product is CASSPAGGDTGELFF.

V gene TRBV24-1 combines with J gene TRBJ2-2, with TRBD2 identical over 10 bases. CDR1 is KGHDR and CDR2 is SFDVKD in the germline V gene. Unmatched junction bases numbered 7, after V lost 12 bases and J lost 7 bases. The CDR3 has 13 amino acids. In nucleotides, the CDR3 is TGTGCCTCCCTAGCGGGAGAGGGCGGGGAGCTGTTTTTT. Amino acid sequence: CASLAGEGGELFF.

V usage is TRBV19 and J usage is TRBJ2-1; D may be TRBD2 (6 bases). V was shortened by 0 bases and J by 0 bases, with 12 bases between the two germline ends. Per germline, CDR1 LNHDA and CDR2 SQIVND (reference sequence). The CDR3 is made up of 17 amino acids. The CDR3 is CASSIDGTRSSYNEQFF. In DNA form, the CDR3 reads TGTGCCAGTAGTATAGATGGGACTCGTAGCTCCTACAATGAGCAGTTCTTC.

This chain uses TRBV10-3 with TRBJ1-2, with a tentative D call TRBD1 (6 bases). Germline V gene lookup returns CDR1 ENHRY and CDR2 SYGVKD. This CDR3 is 13 amino acids long. V was pared by 10 bases and J by 8 bases, with 20 bases between. Written as DNA, the CDR3 is TGTGCCACCCGTTCGGAACAGGGAAGCGGCTACACCTTC. Protein sequence: CATRSEQGSGYTF.

This chain joins TRBV30 and TRBJ1-1; possibly TRBD1 for D (5 bases). This CDR3 is 15 amino acids long. V was pared by 5 bases and J by 2 bases, with 18 bases between. Germline CDR1 is GTSNPN and CDR2 is SVGIG (reference sequence). The CDR3 nucleotides read TGTGCCTGGCAAGCCCACAGGCTCTTCAACACTGAAGCTTTCTTT. It translates to CAWQAHRLFNTEAFF.

The rearrangement links TRBV3-1 (or the pseudogene TRBV3-2) to TRBJ1-3; D not certain. This CDR3 is built from 17 residues. The germline V gene has CDR1 LGHDT and CDR2 YNNKEL (reference sequence). V lost 0 bases, J lost 2 bases, and 14 bases lay in between. DNA of the CDR3: TGTGCCAGCAGCCAAGATCATTCGGGGAGAGCTGGAAACACCATATATTTT. Its translation is CASSQDHSGRAGNTIYF.

This clone was seen more than once but under ten times. J is TRBJ2-3 and V is TRBV4-2; 7 bases agree with TRBD2. V was clipped by 4 bases and J by 3 bases; unmatched bases: 7. This CDR3 spans 15 amino acids. Germline V lookup: CDR1 LGHNA, CDR2 YNFKEQ. CDR3 protein: CASSPRLADTDTQYF. CDR3 in DNA: TGTGCCAGCAGCCCTAGACTAGCCGATACAGATACGCAGTATTTT.

As DNA, the CDR3 is TGTGCCAGCGATCCGGACAGGGGCGAGACCCAGTACTTC. Residues: CASDPDRGETQYF. The J gene is TRBJ2-5, the V gene TRBV28; TRBD1 agrees at 9 bases. The CDR3 totals 13 residues. V lost 8 bases, J lost 5 bases, and 6 bases stayed unmatched. CDR1 is MDHEN, CDR2 SYDVKM, per germline.

V usage is TRBV6-6 and J usage is TRBJ2-5; possibly TRBD2 for D (6 bases). The CDR3 is made up of 13 amino acids. Germline V gene lookup returns CDR1 MNHNY and CDR2 SVGAGI (reference sequence). V lost 6 bases and J lost 1, with 9 bases in between. The CDR3, as DNA: TGTGCCAGCAGCCGGGACTTCCAAGAGACCCAGTACTTC. This translates into CASSRDFQETQYF.

V usage is TRBV5-1 and J usage is TRBJ2-7; D ambiguous. From germline, CDR1 is SGHRS and CDR2 YFSETQ. The CDR3 spans 14 residues. V was shortened by 0 bases and J by 5 bases, with 12 bases between the two germline ends. The CDR3 region is CASSLGHPLDEQYF. Here the CDR3 DNA reads TGCGCCAGCAGCTTGGGACACCCTCTCGACGAGCAGTACTTC.

The rearrangement uses TRBV5-8 and TRBJ1-3, with a possible D match to TRBD1 (6 bases). The V end was cut by 1 base, the J end by 4 bases, with 12 bases between. Germline CDR1 is SGHTS and CDR2 is YDEGEE. The CDR3 consists of 15 residues. The CDR3 nucleotides read TGTGCCAGCAGCTTGCCAGGGGCAGGCGGAAACACCATATATTTT. Its translation: CASSLPGAGGNTIYF. Supplemented by reference TRBV5-8 and TRBJ1-3, the full variable domain reads EAGVTQSPTHLIKTRGQQATLRCSPISGHTSVYWYQQALGLGLQFLLWYDEGEERNRGNFPPRFSGRQFPNYSSELNVNALELEDSALYLCASSLPGAGGNTIYFGEGSWLTVV.

This chain's CDR3 is CASSQDGGLTGMETQYF. The CDR3 nucleotides read TGCGCCAGCAGCCAAGACGGAGGTCTGACAGGGATGGAGACCCAGTACTTC. The chain employs TRBV4-1 and TRBJ2-5, with TRBD1 matching over 7 bases. Per germline, CDR1 MGHRA and CDR2 YSYEKL. Germline trimming cut 0 bases from V and 5 bases from J; bases unmatched to any gene: 12. CDR3 length equals 17 residues.

This chain uses TRBV12-5 with TRBJ1-2; the D is unclear. Trimming removed 3 bases at V and 4 bases at J, with 15 bases between. The CDR3 covers 15 residues. Per germline, CDR1 LGHNT and CDR2 FRNRAP. Written as DNA, the CDR3 is TGTGCTAGTGGTTTTGGGGAGCCTCAGGCCTATGGCTACACCTTC. Encoded protein: CASGFGEPQAYGYTF.

The chain couples TRBV9 to TRBJ2-1; 8 bases line up with TRBD2. This CDR3 has 14 amino acids. Germline values: CDR1 SGDLS, CDR2 YYNGEE. V was pared by 0 bases and J by 10 bases, with 6 bases of the junction left unmatched. CDR3 residues: CASSVAGGLGEQFF. For the CDR3, the DNA is TGTGCCAGCAGCGTAGCGGGAGGGCTTGGGGAGCAGTTCTTC.

V is TRBV4-3 and J is TRBJ1-6; D not certain. There are 16 residues in the CDR3. Germline V gene sequence: CDR1 LGHNA, CDR2 YSLEER. The V and J ends lost 0 bases and 9 bases respectively, with 15 bases between them. For the CDR3, the DNA is TGCGCCAGCAGCCAAGATCGGCAGACCCGGGGTTCACCCCTCCACTTT. Protein: CASSQDRQTRGSPLHF.